This is a list of T cell receptor beta chains from one sample in a study of early T cells in non-severe SARS-CoV-2 infection. TCRdb reanalysed the 5' RACE reads using MiXCR and keeps one entry per CDR3 protein. The table lists approximately 33,000 distinct CDR3 sequences, around 5% of them singletons, with less than 35% in the top ten. Sequenced input: whole blood. These receptor sequences come from an adult who was a healthcare worker with PCR-confirmed SARS-CoV-2 infection or an uninfected control (not recorded which). Each CDR3 is given with its conserved first and last residue. The D gene is left open where the match is weak. Part of the rows lack a size; the others show once, few, many or a class for expanded clones.

CDR3 DNA,CDR3 protein,V gene,clone size,D gene,J gene
TGCAGTGTTAGCGCGACCTACGAGCAGTACTTC,CSVSATYEQYF,TRBV20-1,many,.,TRBJ2-7
TGTGCCAGCACCGTTACGTCGACCCGTTATGAGCAGTTCTTC,CASTVTSTRYEQFF,TRBV12-3/TRBV12-4,many,.,TRBJ2-1
TGCAGCGTTGTAGGGCAGGGGTACTACAATGAGCAGTTCTTC,CSVVGQGYYNEQFF,TRBV29-1,few,.,TRBJ2-1
TGTGCCAGCAGTTTACAGAGCTCCTACGAGCAGTACTTC,CASSLQSSYEQYF,TRBV12-3/TRBV12-4,many,.,TRBJ2-7
TGCAGTGCTAGATTTCTAGCGGCCAGCTCCTACAATGAGCAGTTCTTC,CSARFLAASSYNEQFF,TRBV20-1,many,TRBD2,TRBJ2-1
TGTGCCACCAGTGATCCCGGTATGGGGGAGCAGTTCTTC,CATSDPGMGEQFF,TRBV24-1,many,.,TRBJ2-1
TGTGCCATCAGTGAGTTTACTCTGGCGGGACCCCCCTACAATGAGCAGTTCTTC,CAISEFTLAGPPYNEQFF,TRBV10-3,many,.,TRBJ2-1
TGTGCCAGCAGTCGGGGACTAGCGGGAAAAGAGACCCAGTACTTC,CASSRGLAGKETQYF,TRBV12-3/TRBV12-4,many,TRBD2,TRBJ2-5
TGTGCCAGCAGCTTTCAGACAGGGGAACAAGAGACCCAGTACTTC,CASSFQTGEQETQYF,TRBV7-2,many,TRBD1,TRBJ2-5
TGTGCCAGCAGTTTACCCGGGACAGGGGGCGTACTGAAAGCTTTCTTT,CASSLPGTGGVLKAFF,TRBV28,many,TRBD1,TRBJ1-1
TGTGCCAGCAGCTTAACCGGGGCCGTTACCTACGAGCAGTACTTC,CASSLTGAVTYEQYF,TRBV13,many,.,TRBJ2-7
TGTGCCAGCAGGGTACAGGGGTGGGGCACTGAAGCTTTCTTT,CASRVQGWGTEAFF,TRBV27,few,TRBD1,TRBJ1-1
TGTGCCAGCAGCGTAGAAGGGACAGGGGCCTCACCCCTCCACTTT,CASSVEGTGASPLHF,TRBV9,few,TRBD1,TRBJ1-6
TGTGCCAGCAGCTTGGCCTTAGCCAAAAACATTCAGTACTTC,CASSLALAKNIQYF,TRBV7-2,many,.,TRBJ2-4
TGTGCCAGCAGCTTAGCAGAGGGGGCAAGGACTGAAGCTTTCTTT,CASSLAEGARTEAFF,TRBV7-6,many,TRBD1,TRBJ1-1
TGCAGTGCTAGAGATCATAGCGGGAGGGCCCAAGGCACAGATACGCAGTATTTT,CSARDHSGRAQGTDTQYF,TRBV20-1,many,TRBD2,TRBJ2-3
TGCAGCGTTGAGGGGGGGCACAACACCGGGGAGCTGTTTTTT,CSVEGGHNTGELFF,TRBV29-1,many,.,TRBJ2-2
TGTGCCAGCAAGTTTTTCGGGGGAGAAGACACTGAAGCTTTCTTT,CASKFFGGEDTEAFF,TRBV7-3,few,.,TRBJ1-1
TGTGCCAGCAGTGTAGGACTAGCGGGAGGAGATACGCAGTATTTT,CASSVGLAGGDTQYF,TRBV2,.,TRBD2,TRBJ2-3
TGTGCCAGCAGGCCCGGACAGGGGGCCTATGGCTACACCTTC,CASRPGQGAYGYTF,TRBV7-2,many,TRBD1,TRBJ1-2
TGCGCCAGCAGCTTAATAGCGGGTCACTACAATGAGCAGTTCTTC,CASSLIAGHYNEQFF,TRBV5-1,many,TRBD2,TRBJ2-1
TGTGCCAGTAGTATGGGCGGCAGGGGAATGTACAATGAGCAGTTCTTC,CASSMGGRGMYNEQFF,TRBV19,many,.,TRBJ2-1
TGTGCCAGCAGTTTATTACCATCCTACGAGCAGTACTTC,CASSLLPSYEQYF,TRBV27,many,.,TRBJ2-7
TGCAGTGCTAGGGACAGCGGGAGTGGAGAGACCCAGTACTTC,CSARDSGSGETQYF,TRBV20-1,many,TRBD2,TRBJ2-5
TGCAGTGCTGCTGAAAGCGGCGGGCGTTTGTATGGCTACACCTTC,CSAAESGGRLYGYTF,TRBV20-1,many,.,TRBJ1-2
TGCGCCAGCAGCCCACCCATGAACACTGAAGCTTTCTTT,CASSPPMNTEAFF,TRBV5-1,many,.,TRBJ1-1
TGTGCCTGGGACAGGGGGTCTACCTACAATGAGCAGTTCTTC,CAWDRGSTYNEQFF,TRBV30,many,TRBD1,TRBJ2-1
TGTGCCAGCAGTGTAACGGCAGGGAGCACAGATACGCAGTATTTT,CASSVTAGSTDTQYF,TRBV6-4,.,.,TRBJ2-3
TGTGCCAGCAGGGGGGACTCAGACACAGATACGCAGTATTTT,CASRGDSDTDTQYF,TRBV2,few,.,TRBJ2-3
TGTGCCAGCAGCCAATATTCCGGCGGGGACACCGGGGAGCTGTTTTTT,CASSQYSGGDTGELFF,TRBV3-1,.,.,TRBJ2-2
TGTGCCAGCAGCATACGGACTAGCGGGAGGGCAGGAGCCAAAAACATTCAGTACTTC,CASSIRTSGRAGAKNIQYF,TRBV5-6,.,TRBD2,TRBJ2-4
TGTGCCAGCAGTGGGTTGACAGGGGATTATGTTATGGGCACTGAAGCTTTCTTT,CASSGLTGDYVMGTEAFF,TRBV6-4,many,TRBD1,TRBJ1-1
TGTGCCAGCAGCAAACAATCAGGTCTCAATCAGCCCCAGCATTTT,CASSKQSGLNQPQHF,TRBV7-6,many,.,TRBJ1-5
TGCAGCGTTGCAATGGGACTAGCGGGAGAGAATGAGCAGTTCTTC,CSVAMGLAGENEQFF,TRBV29-1,many,TRBD2,TRBJ2-1
TGTGCCAGCAGGAGGCCGGGTAGCACAGATACGCAGTATTTT,CASRRPGSTDTQYF,TRBV2,many,.,TRBJ2-3
TGTGCCACCAGTGATGCGGACCCAACCTTCCATGAGCAGTTCTTC,CATSDADPTFHEQFF,TRBV24-1,many,.,TRBJ2-1
TGTGCCAGTAGCGCGGGAGGTGGGACCGGGGAGCTGTTTTTT,CASSAGGGTGELFF,TRBV19,many,TRBD2,TRBJ2-2
TGTGCCAGCAGCTCCGGGACAGGGTATCCCTACGAGCAGTACTTC,CASSSGTGYPYEQYF,TRBV5-4,many,TRBD1,TRBJ2-7
TGTGCCAGCAGTTTTATAAGCTCCTACAATGAGCAGTTCTTC,CASSFISSYNEQFF,TRBV28,few,.,TRBJ2-1
TGTGCCGCCTTGACAGGGCCTGACACTGAAGCTTTCTTT,CAALTGPDTEAFF,TRBV10-3,many,TRBD1,TRBJ1-1
TGTGCCAGTAGTATACAACAGTCCATTAGCACAGATACGCAGTATTTT,CASSIQQSISTDTQYF,TRBV19,few,.,TRBJ2-3
TGTGCCAGCAGCCCGGGGACTAGCGGGACCAATCCCTACGAGCAGTACTTC,CASSPGTSGTNPYEQYF,TRBV5-4,many,TRBD2,TRBJ2-7
TGCAGCGTTACAGTCTCTGGGGCCAACGTCCTGACTTTC,CSVTVSGANVLTF,TRBV29-1,many,.,TRBJ2-6
TGTGCCAGCAGTTATTCGAGGCCTGGGGCCAACGTCCTGACTTTC,CASSYSRPGANVLTF,TRBV6-2/TRBV6-3,many,.,TRBJ2-6
TGTGCCAGCAGGCCTCTAGCGGGGAACACCGGGGAGCTGTTTTTT,CASRPLAGNTGELFF,TRBV12-3/TRBV12-4,few,TRBD2,TRBJ2-2
TGTGCCAGCAGCCTTTTGGGACAAAACACAGATACGCAGTATTTT,CASSLLGQNTDTQYF,TRBV7-6,many,.,TRBJ2-3
TGTGCCAGCAGTGAAGGGGGGACAGAGACTAACTATGGCTACACCTTC,CASSEGGTETNYGYTF,TRBV2,many,TRBD1,TRBJ1-2
TGTGCCAGCAGCCCCCAGAGGAGAGAGATAGTAGAGACCCAGTACTTC,CASSPQRREIVETQYF,TRBV4-2,.,.,TRBJ2-5
TGTGCCAGCAGCTCCCTCGGACAGGGGAGAGTTGGCTACACCTTC,CASSSLGQGRVGYTF,TRBV7-2,many,TRBD1,TRBJ1-2
TGTGCCAGCAGTGAATGGGTCGGGGCAGGCATTACCGGGGAGCTGTTTTTT,CASSEWVGAGITGELFF,TRBV25-1,many,.,TRBJ2-2
TGCGCCAGCAGCCAGGAACCCGGGACAGGCTCCTACGAGCAGTACTTC,CASSQEPGTGSYEQYF,TRBV4-1,.,TRBD1,TRBJ2-7
TGTGCCAGCAATAGGGGGCCAACTAATGAAAAACTGTTTTTT,CASNRGPTNEKLFF,TRBV2,many,TRBD1,TRBJ1-4
TGTGCCTGGAGTAAACTAGCGGCGGAGCAGTTCTTC,CAWSKLAAEQFF,TRBV30,many,TRBD2,TRBJ2-1
TGTGCCAGCATGAAGGCGGGGGGGCATTGGGAAGAGCAGTTCTTC,CASMKAGGHWEEQFF,TRBV6-2/TRBV6-3,many,TRBD2,TRBJ2-1
TGTGCCAGCAGTTACTCGACGGGACAGCCCCAACGGGAAGCTTTCTTT,CASSYSTGQPQREAFF,TRBV6-6,medium-sized,TRBD1,TRBJ1-1
TGTGCCAGCAGCTCTACTTTGGAGACCCAGTACTTC,CASSSTLETQYF,TRBV7-2,many,.,TRBJ2-5
TGTGCCATCAGTACCGAAATAGTAGGCTATGGCTACACCTTC,CAISTEIVGYGYTF,TRBV10-3,many,.,TRBJ1-2